The TCR beta chain under discussion was sequenced for a study of PD-L1 blockade in urothelial cancer. Time point in this sample: peripheral blood 6 weeks after treatment start. Assay: immunoSEQ multiplex PCR; the TCRdb copy retains only in-frame clones and omits some. This table has about 130,000 clones, around 88% appearing once. The V gene end was trimmed by 4 bases and the J gene end by 8 bases; junction bases not matched to a gene: 12. CDR1 and CDR2 from the germline V gene are SGHRS and YFSETQ. CDR3 length: 16 amino acids. The table lists this clone with a count of one. The rearrangement links TRBV5-1 to TRBJ1-4, with 9 bases matching TRBD1. Sequences were derived from PBMCs, sampled around atezolizumab (anti-PD-L1) treatment. This receptor was identified in a man aged 45-60 years with urothelial cancer. In DNA, the CDR3 is TGCGCCAGCAGCAGCGGAAGAAGGACAGGGGACGAAAAACTGTTTTTT. Translating it yields CASSSGRRTGDEKLFF.